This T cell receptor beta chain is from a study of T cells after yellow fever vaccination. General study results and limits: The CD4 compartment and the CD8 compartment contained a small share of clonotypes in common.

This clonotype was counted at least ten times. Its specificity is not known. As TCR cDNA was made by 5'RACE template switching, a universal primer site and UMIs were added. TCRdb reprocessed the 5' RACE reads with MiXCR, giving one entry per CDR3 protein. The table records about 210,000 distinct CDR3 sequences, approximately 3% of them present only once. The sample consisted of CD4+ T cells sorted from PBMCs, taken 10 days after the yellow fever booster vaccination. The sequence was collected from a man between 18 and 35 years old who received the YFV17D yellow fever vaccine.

The CDR3 DNA reads TGTGCCAGCAGTTTATCTTTCTCTGGGGCCAACGTCCTGACTTTC. Amino acid sequence: CASSLSFSGANVLTF. This sequence joins TRBV6-2 or TRBV6-3 and TRBJ2-6; D not certain. The CDR3 length is 15 residues. Germline V gives CDR1 MNHEY, CDR2 SVGEGT. V lost 4 bases and J 0 bases, leaving 7 bases between the germline ends.